This TCR beta chain was identified during a study of cytomegalovirus exposure and HLA in healthy donors. General study points: 87-base-pair reads could not separate some V segments, including TRBV6-2 and TRBV6-3.

Researchers ran the PCR with 60 Vbeta and 13 Jbeta primers. Profiled with immunoSEQ multiplex PCR; TCRdb holds only in-frame clones, not every one. The sample lists under 200,000 clones; less than 80% were seen once. As for this clone: Its target is not known.

The germline V gene has CDR1 SGDLS and CDR2 YYNGEE. The CDR3 loop spans 14 amino acids. This clonotype was sampled from a middle-aged man in good health and CMV-seronegative. This rearrangement joins TRBV9 to TRBJ2-5; 7 bases are shared with TRBD1. Near its end, the DNA agrees better with TRBJ2-7, so the J call may be wrong. The specimen sequenced was PBMCs. The CDR3 reads CASSPRGLSYEQYF. CDR3 nucleotides: TGTGCCAGCAGCCCTAGGGGGCTCTCCTACGAGCAGTACTTC.